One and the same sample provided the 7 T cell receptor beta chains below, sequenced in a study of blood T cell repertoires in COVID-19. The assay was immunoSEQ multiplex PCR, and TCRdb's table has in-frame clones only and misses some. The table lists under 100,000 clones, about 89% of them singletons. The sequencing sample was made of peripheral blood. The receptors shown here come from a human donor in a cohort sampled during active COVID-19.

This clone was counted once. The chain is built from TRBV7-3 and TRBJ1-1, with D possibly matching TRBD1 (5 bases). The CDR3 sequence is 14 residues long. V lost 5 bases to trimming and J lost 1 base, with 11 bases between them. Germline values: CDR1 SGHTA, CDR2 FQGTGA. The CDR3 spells CASSQHGGNTEAFF. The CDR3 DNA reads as TGTGCCAGCAGCCAGCACGGGGGGAACACTGAAGCTTTCTTT.

CDR3 region: CASSSGQGTTGELFF. CDR3 DNA: TGTGCCAGCAGCTCGGGACAGGGGACCACCGGGGAGCTGTTTTTT. The V and J genes are TRBV5-4 and TRBJ2-2; TRBD1 matches 10 bases. The CDR3 has 15 residues. V lost 3 bases, J lost 4 bases, and 3 bases stayed unmatched. Germline V gene sequence: CDR1 SGHNT, CDR2 YYREEE (reference sequence).

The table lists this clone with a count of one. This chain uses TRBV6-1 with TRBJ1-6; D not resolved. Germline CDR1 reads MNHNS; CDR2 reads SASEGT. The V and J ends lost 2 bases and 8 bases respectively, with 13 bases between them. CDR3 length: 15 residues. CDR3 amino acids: CASSEIDKSYSPLHF. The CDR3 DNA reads TGTGCCAGCAGTGAAATTGACAAGTCCTATTCACCCCTCCACTTT.

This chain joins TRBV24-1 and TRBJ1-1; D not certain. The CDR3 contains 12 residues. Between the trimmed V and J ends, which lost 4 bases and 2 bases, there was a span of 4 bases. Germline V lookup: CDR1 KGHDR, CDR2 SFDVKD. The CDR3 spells CATSDPNTEAFF. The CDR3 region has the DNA TGTGCCACCAGTGACCCAAACACTGAAGCTTTCTTT.

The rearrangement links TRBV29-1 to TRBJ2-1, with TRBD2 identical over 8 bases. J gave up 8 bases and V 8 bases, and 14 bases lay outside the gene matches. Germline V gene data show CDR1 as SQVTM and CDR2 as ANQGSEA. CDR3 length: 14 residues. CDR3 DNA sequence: TGCAGCCTGAGTTTCGGGGGGGCCCTCGATGAGCAGTTCTTC. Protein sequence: CSLSFGGALDEQFF.

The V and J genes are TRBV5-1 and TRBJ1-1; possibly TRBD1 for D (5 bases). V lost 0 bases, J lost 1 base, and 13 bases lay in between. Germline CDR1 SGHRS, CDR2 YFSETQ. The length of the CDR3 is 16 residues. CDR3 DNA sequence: TGCGCCAGCAGCTTGGAAGGAGGGACCCCGAACACTGAAGCTTTCTTT. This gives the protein CASSLEGGTPNTEAFF.

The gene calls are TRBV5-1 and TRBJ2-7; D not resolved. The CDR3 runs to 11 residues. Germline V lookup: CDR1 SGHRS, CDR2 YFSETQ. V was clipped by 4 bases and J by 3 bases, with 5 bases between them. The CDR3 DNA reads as TGCGCCAGCAGCCTAGACTACGAGCAGTACTTC. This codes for CASSLDYEQYF.